These 16 T cell receptor beta chains originate from one sample sequenced in a study of blood T cell repertoires in COVID-19. The protocol was immunoSEQ multiplex PCR, while the TCRdb copy is restricted to in-frame clones and leaves out a portion. The sample holds tens of thousands of clones, about 80% seen once. Sequenced: peripheral blood. The receptor source for this set is an older man with acute or convalescent COVID-19.

J is TRBJ2-5 and V is TRBV4-2, with D hard to call. The length of the CDR3 is 13 residues. Germline CDR1 and CDR2: LGHNA and YNFKEQ. Deletions cut 4 bases from V and 3 bases from J, with 9 bases between. This CDR3 is CASSPRDEETQYF. The CDR3 nucleotides are TGTGCCAGCAGCCCGAGAGATGAAGAGACCCAGTACTTC.

This chain joins TRBV6-5 and TRBJ2-3, with TRBD1 as a possible D gene (6 bases). The CDR3 extends over 14 amino acids. The ends were cut back, 7 bases at V and 1 base at J, with 12 bases in the middle. Germline CDR1 is MNHEY and CDR2 is SVGAGI. In nucleotides, the CDR3 is TGTGCCAGCAACCGGGACAAACGCACAGATACGCAGTATTTT. Translating it yields CASNRDKRTDTQYF.

This clone showed up just once. The chain uses TRBV5-4 and TRBJ1-2; maybe TRBD1 (5 bases). The CDR3 totals 14 residues. V was pared by 4 bases and J by 4 bases, with 14 bases between. Germline V gives CDR1 SGHNT, CDR2 YYREEE (reference sequence). The CDR3 nucleotides read TGTGCCAGCAGCATTGCGGGGCTGAGCTATGGCTACACCTTC. It specifies CASSIAGLSYGYTF.

The chain couples TRBV7-2 to TRBJ2-1; D is perhaps TRBD2 (6 bases). V was trimmed by 1 base and J by 9 bases, leaving 16 bases between them. Germline V gives CDR1 SGHTA, CDR2 FQGNSA. This CDR3 region has 15 residues. CDR3 sequence (DNA): TGTGCCAGCAGCTTAGATACTAGTGGGGGGAGTGAGCAGTTCTTC. It is translated as CASSLDTSGGSEQFF.

The V and J genes are TRBV6-2 or TRBV6-3 and TRBJ1-5; D might be TRBD1 (5 bases). Germline CDR1 and CDR2: MNHEY and SVGEGT. The CDR3 is made up of 16 amino acids. Trimming left V 0 bases short and J 7 bases short, with 16 bases between. CDR3 sequence reads: CASSYSISQGRQPQHF. The CDR3 DNA reads as TGTGCCAGCAGTTACTCGATATCCCAGGGCAGACAGCCCCAGCATTTT.

This chain joins TRBV6-2 or TRBV6-3 and TRBJ1-2; 7 bases fit TRBD1. Germline V CDR1 and CDR2: MNHEY, SVGEGT. Trimming cost V 2 bases and J 3 bases; bases outside gene matches: 12. CDR3 size: 17 residues. The CDR3 here is CASSYEYPGQSHYGYTF. As DNA, the CDR3 is TGTGCCAGCAGTTACGAATACCCGGGACAGTCCCACTATGGCTACACCTTC.

V usage is TRBV7-9 and J usage is TRBJ1-4; TRBD1 might be the D (6 bases). Germline-derived CDR1 and CDR2 are SEHNR and FQNEAQ (reference sequence). The V end was cut by 3 bases, the J end by 8 bases, with 19 bases between. CDR3 length equals 16 residues. CDR3 sequence (DNA): TGTGCCAGCAGCTTTGGCTACGGGACACCTTTCGAAAAACTGTTTTTT. Its translation is CASSFGYGTPFEKLFF.

The V call is TRBV5-4, the J call TRBJ1-3, with 8 bases fitting TRBD1. The CDR3 runs 15 residues. J was trimmed by 2 bases and V by 2 bases; bases with no gene match: 3. Germline V gene data show CDR1 as SGHNT and CDR2 as YYREEE (reference sequence). The CDR3 bases are TGTGCCAGCAGCTTTACACAGGGGGCTGGAAACACCATATATTTT. This encodes CASSFTQGAGNTIYF.

The rearrangement links TRBV6-5 to TRBJ2-7; D is perhaps TRBD2 (6 bases). Trimming shortened V by 6 bases and J by 4 bases, and 16 bases separated the two germline ends. Germline CDR1 and CDR2: MNHEY and SVGAGI. The CDR3 totals 14 residues. Here the CDR3 DNA reads TGTGCCAGCAGATTGGTAGGGGCGGGGTACGAGCAGTACTTC. Translation: CASRLVGAGYEQYF.

The chain links TRBV19 to TRBJ1-2; 8 bases agree with TRBD1. CDR3 length equals 14 residues. Losses at the gene ends were 4 bases for V and 6 bases for J; bases not matched to a gene: 7. CDR1 is LNHDA and CDR2 is SQIVND in the germline V gene (reference sequence). CDR3 in amino acids: CASSTARGHNGYTF. The CDR3 nucleotides read TGTGCCAGTAGTACGGCCAGGGGGCATAATGGCTACACCTTC.

The V gene is TRBV7-2, the J gene TRBJ2-7; 7 bases match TRBD1. The CDR3 runs 16 residues. J was trimmed by 7 bases and V by 5 bases; bases with no gene match: 17. Germline V gene lookup returns CDR1 SGHTA and CDR2 FQGNSA. Here the CDR3 reads CASSPGPGGASREQYF. The CDR3, as DNA: TGTGCCAGCAGCCCTGGGCCAGGGGGAGCCTCGAGGGAGCAGTACTTC.

This rearrangement joins TRBV7-3 to TRBJ1-2; D remains unclear. With 6 bases removed from V and 1 base from J, the gap between germline ends came to 18 bases. The germline CDR1 and CDR2 sequences are SGHTA and FQGTGA. This CDR3 region has 16 residues. CDR3 amino acids: CASRPVDTTDNYGYTF. CDR3 coding DNA: TGTGCCAGCAGGCCCGTAGACACCACCGATAACTATGGCTACACCTTC.

In its sample, this clone was seen once. A read error may account for a junction end that differs from germline. The genes are TRBV7-7 and TRBJ2-7; 8 bases line up with TRBD1. Germline CDR1 reads SSHAT; CDR2 reads FNYEAQ (reference sequence). The CDR3 consists of 15 residues. The CDR3, as DNA: TGTGCTAGCAGCTTAGGACAGGGTGACTCCTACGAGCAGTACTTC. Its protein product is CASSLGQGDSYEQYF.

This chain connects TRBV5-1 to TRBJ1-4; D remains ambiguous. CDR1 and CDR2 (germline): SGHRS, YFSETQ. Trimming stripped 0 bases from V and 4 bases from J, with 10 bases between. This CDR3 has 15 residues. The CDR3 protein is CASSLGYSHNEKLFF. In nucleotides, the CDR3 is TGCGCCAGCAGCTTGGGGTACAGCCATAATGAAAAACTGTTTTTT.

This chain uses TRBV5-1 with TRBJ1-6; 7 nucleotides agree with TRBD1. The V gene end was trimmed by 4 bases and the J gene end by 9 bases; junction bases not matched to a gene: 10. This CDR3 is built from 15 residues. Looked up from germline, CDR1 is SGHRS and CDR2 is YFSETQ. CDR3 DNA: TGCGCCAGCAGCAAACAAGGGGGCGCGGGTTCACCCCTCCACTTT. Amino acid sequence: CASSKQGGAGSPLHF.

V gene TRBV27 combines with J gene TRBJ2-5; 7 positions agree with TRBD1. The V segment lost 4 bases and the J segment 4 bases; nucleotides outside the gene matches: 6. The length of the CDR3 is 14 residues. Looked up from germline, CDR1 is MNHEY and CDR2 is SMNVEV (reference sequence). The DNA of the CDR3 is TGTGCCAGCAGTTCGACAGGGTTTGGAGAGACCCAGTACTTC. Amino acids: CASSSTGFGETQYF.